The 2 T cell receptor beta chains reported below all come from one sample, sequenced in a study of T cells after somatic rescue of genetic block. TCRdb keeps only in-frame clones here, not all; method: immunoSEQ multiplex PCR. The profile shows 88,000 or so clones, around 90% of them singletons. Sequencing was done on a sample of peripheral blood mononuclear cells (PBMCs). The source of these receptors is a woman aged 18-30 years.

The chain recombines TRBV11-1 with TRBJ2-7; D is possibly TRBD1 (5 bases). Looked up from germline, CDR1 is SGHAT and CDR2 is FQDESV (reference sequence). V was cut by 1 base and J by 2 bases, with 12 bases left in between. The CDR3 is 15 residues long. The CDR3 coding sequence is TGTGCCAGCAGCTTAGAGGGGCACCCTACCTACGAGCAGTACTTC. Translation gives CASSLEGHPTYEQYF.

This clone showed up just a few times. V is TRBV5-1 and J is TRBJ1-2; 8 bases fit TRBD1. In germline, CDR1 is SGHRS, CDR2 YFSETQ. CDR3 length: 16 residues. With V trimmed by 0 bases and J by 0 bases, 4 bases remained unmatched. The CDR3 DNA sequence: TGCGCCAGCAGCTTGGGGGGGACAGGAACTAACTATGGCTACACCTTC. It specifies CASSLGGTGTNYGYTF.